This T cell receptor beta chain appears in the sequencing data of a study of T cells in women clearing cervical HPV infection. As for the study in general: Control women cleared a single incident HPV16 infection within 12 months. Controls gave blood once infection was undetectable; cases at lesion identification.

About this clone itself: The read is 3 residues too short to cover the CDR3 end, so that end is filled in from the germline J gene.

Assay used: immunoSEQ multiplex PCR; TCRdb lists only in-frame clones, some missing. This sample contains more than 40,000 clones. With V trimmed by 10 bases and J by 4 bases, 6 bases remained unmatched. Germline CDR1 is WNHNN and CDR2 is SYGVQD (reference sequence). This CDR3 has 13 amino acids. The sequenced sample consisted of blood buffy coat. J is TRBJ1-4 and V is TRBV10-1; 7 bases are shared with TRBD1. The receptor was derived from a woman between 18 and 75 years old with a cervical HPV16 infection that either progressed to CIN3+ or cleared (not recorded which). The sequenced CDR3 bases are TGCGCCACAGGGACAGAGCTTAATGAAAAA. Protein: CATGTELNEK. The full CDR3 protein reads CATGTELNEKLFF.